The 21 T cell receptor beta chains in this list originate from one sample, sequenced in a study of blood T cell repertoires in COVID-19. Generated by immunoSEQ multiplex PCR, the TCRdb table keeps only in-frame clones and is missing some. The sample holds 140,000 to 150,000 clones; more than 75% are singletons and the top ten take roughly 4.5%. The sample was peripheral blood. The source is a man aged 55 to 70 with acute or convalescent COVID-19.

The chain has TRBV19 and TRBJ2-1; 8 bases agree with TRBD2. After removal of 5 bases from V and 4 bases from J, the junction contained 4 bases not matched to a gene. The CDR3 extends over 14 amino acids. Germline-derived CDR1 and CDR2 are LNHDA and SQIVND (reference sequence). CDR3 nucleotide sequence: TGTGCCAGTAGTTATAGCGGGATGTACAATGAGCAGTTCTTC. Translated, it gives CASSYSGMYNEQFF.

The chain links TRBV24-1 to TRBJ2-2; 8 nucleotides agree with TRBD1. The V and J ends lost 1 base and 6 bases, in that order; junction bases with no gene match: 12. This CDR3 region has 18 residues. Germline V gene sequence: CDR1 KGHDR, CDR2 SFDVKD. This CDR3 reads CATSDLGPGQGGSGELFF. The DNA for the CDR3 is TGTGCCACCAGTGATTTAGGGCCCGGACAGGGTGGATCCGGGGAGCTGTTTTTT.

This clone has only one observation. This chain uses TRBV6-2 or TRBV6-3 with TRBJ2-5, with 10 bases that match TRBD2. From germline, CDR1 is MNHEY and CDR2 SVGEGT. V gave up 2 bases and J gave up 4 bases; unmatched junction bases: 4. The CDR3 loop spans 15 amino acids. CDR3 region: CASSYGLAGAETQYF. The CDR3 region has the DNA TGTGCCAGCAGTTACGGGCTAGCGGGAGCAGAGACCCAGTACTTC.

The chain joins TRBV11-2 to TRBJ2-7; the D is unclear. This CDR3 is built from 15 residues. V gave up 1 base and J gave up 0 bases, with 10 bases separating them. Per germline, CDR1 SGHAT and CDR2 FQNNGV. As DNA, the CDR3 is TGTGCCAGCAGCTTAGTTGTAGAGAGCTCCTACGAGCAGTACTTC. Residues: CASSLVVESSYEQYF.

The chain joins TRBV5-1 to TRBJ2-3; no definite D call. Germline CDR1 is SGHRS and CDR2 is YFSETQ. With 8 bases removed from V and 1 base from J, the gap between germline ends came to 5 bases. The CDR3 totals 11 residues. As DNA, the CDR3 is TGCGCCAGTGAGGGCACAGATACGCAGTATTTT. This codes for CASEGTDTQYF.

The CDR3 sequence: CASTIQTGVNTEAFF. CDR3 sequence (DNA): TGCGCCAGCACCATTCAGACAGGAGTGAACACTGAAGCTTTCTTT. The rearrangement joins TRBV5-1 to TRBJ1-1, with a weak D call TRBD1 (6 bases). The CDR3 contains 15 residues. Germline CDR1 SGHRS, CDR2 YFSETQ. V was cut by 6 bases and J by 0 bases, with 15 bases left in between.

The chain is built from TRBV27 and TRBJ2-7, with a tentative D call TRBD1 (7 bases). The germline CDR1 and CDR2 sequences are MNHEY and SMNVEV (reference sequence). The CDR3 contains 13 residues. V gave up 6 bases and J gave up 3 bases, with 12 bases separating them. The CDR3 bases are TGTGCCAGCAGCTCAGGGGGGAACTACGAGCAGTACTTC. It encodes CASSSGGNYEQYF.

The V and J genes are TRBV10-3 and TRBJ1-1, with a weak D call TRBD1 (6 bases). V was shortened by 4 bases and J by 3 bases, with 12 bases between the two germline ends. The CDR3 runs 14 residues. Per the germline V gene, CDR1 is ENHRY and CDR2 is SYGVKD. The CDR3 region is CAISARGADTEAFF. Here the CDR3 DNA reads TGTGCCATCAGTGCTCGGGGGGCTGACACTGAAGCTTTCTTT.

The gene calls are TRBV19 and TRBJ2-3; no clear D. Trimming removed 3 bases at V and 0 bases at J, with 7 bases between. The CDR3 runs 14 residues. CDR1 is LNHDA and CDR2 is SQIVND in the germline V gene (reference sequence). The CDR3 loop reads CASSMALSTDTQYF. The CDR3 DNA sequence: TGTGCCAGTAGTATGGCCCTTAGCACAGATACGCAGTATTTT.

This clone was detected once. The CDR3 coding sequence is TGTGCCAGCAGCCCCTCGGGGGGCGGCAATCAGCCCCAGCATTTT. Translation gives CASSPSGGGNQPQHF. The rearrangement joins TRBV6-5 to TRBJ1-5; D perhaps matches TRBD1 (6 bases). The CDR3 totals 15 residues. Trimming left V 6 bases short and J 2 bases short, with 14 bases between. Germline-derived CDR1 and CDR2 are MNHEY and SVGAGI.

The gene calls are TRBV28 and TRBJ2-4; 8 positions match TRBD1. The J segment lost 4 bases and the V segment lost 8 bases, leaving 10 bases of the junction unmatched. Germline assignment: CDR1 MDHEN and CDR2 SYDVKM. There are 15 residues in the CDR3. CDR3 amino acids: CASGDPGQVKNIQYF. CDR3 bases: TGTGCCAGCGGGGATCCGGGACAGGTGAAAAACATTCAGTACTTC.

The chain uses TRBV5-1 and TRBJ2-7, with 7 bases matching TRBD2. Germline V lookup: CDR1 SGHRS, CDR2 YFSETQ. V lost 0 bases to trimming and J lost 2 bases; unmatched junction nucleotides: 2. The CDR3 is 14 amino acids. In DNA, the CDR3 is TGCGCCAGCAGCTTGGAGCGGGGAACCTACGAGCAGTACTTC. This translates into CASSLERGTYEQYF.

In nucleotides, the CDR3 is TGTGCCAGCAGCTTAAGTATCGGGAGTAGCGAGCAGTACTTC. Protein sequence: CASSLSIGSSEQYF. The chain has TRBV7-9 and TRBJ2-7, with D perhaps matching TRBD2 (6 bases). Trimming took off 2 bases at V and 6 bases at J, with 14 bases between the two ends. The CDR3 length is 14 residues. Germline assignment: CDR1 SEHNR and CDR2 FQNEAQ (reference sequence).

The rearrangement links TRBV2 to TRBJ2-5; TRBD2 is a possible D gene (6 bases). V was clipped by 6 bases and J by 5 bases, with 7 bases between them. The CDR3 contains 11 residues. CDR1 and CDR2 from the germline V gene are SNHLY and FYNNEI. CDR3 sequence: CASRGGETQYF. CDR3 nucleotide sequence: TGTGCCAGCAGGGGGGGTGAGACCCAGTACTTC.

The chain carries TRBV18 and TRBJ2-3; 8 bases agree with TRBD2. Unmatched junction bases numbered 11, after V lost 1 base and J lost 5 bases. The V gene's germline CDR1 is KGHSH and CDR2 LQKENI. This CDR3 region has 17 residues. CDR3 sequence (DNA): TGTGCCAGCTCACCACGGTCGCCTAGCGGGTGGGGAGATACGCAGTATTTT. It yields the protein CASSPRSPSGWGDTQYF.

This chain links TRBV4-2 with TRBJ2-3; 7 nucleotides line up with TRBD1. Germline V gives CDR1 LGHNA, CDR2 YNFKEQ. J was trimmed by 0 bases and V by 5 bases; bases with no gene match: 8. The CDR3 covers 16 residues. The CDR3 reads CASSKGQASSTDTQYF. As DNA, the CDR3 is TGTGCCAGCAGCAAAGGACAGGCTTCTAGCACAGATACGCAGTATTTT.

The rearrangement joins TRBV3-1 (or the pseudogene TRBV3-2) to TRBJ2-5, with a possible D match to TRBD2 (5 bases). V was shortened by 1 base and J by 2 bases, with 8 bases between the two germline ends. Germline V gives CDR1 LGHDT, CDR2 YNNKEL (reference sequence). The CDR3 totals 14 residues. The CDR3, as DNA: TGTGCCAGCAGCCAAGTGTCGGGACAAGAGACCCAGTACTTC. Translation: CASSQVSGQETQYF.

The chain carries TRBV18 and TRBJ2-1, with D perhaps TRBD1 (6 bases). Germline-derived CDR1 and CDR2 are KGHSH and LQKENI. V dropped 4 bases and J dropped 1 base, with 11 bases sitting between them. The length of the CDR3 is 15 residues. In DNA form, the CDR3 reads TGTGCCAGCTCACTCCGGGACACTTCCTACAATGAGCAGTTCTTC. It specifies CASSLRDTSYNEQFF.

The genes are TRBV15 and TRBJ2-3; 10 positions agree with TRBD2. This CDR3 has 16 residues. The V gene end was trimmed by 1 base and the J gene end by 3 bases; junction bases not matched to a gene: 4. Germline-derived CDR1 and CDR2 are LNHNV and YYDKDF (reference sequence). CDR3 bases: TGTGCCACCAGCAGAGGAGCTAGCGGGAGTACAGATACGCAGTATTTT. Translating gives CATSRGASGSTDTQYF.

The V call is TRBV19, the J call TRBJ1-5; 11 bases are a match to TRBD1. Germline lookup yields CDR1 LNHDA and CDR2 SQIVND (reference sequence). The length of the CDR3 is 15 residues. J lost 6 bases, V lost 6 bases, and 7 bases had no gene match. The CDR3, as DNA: TGTGCCAGTAGCCCGGGACAGGGGGAACCTCAGCCCCAGCATTTT. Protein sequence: CASSPGQGEPQPQHF. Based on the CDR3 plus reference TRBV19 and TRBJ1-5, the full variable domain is DGGITQSPKYLFRKEGQNVTLSCEQNLNHDAMYWYRQDPGQGLRLIYYSQIVNDFQKGDIAEGYSVSREKKESFPLTVTSAQKNPTAFYLCASSPGQGEPQPQHFGDGTRLSIL.

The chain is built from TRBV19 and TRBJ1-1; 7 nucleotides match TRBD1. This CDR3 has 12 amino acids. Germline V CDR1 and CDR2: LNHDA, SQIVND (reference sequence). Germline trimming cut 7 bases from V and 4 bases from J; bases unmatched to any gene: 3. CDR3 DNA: TGTGCCAGTATTAGGGGGCCCACTGAAGCTTTCTTT. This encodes CASIRGPTEAFF.